The present T cell receptor (beta chain) was sequenced within a study of blood T cell repertoires in COVID-19 (dated by TCRdb to between 2020 and 2021). About the investigation overall: Samples from collaborators originated in the United States, Italy and Spain and spanned both the acute and convalescent phases of COVID-19. The material from the prospective study consisted of cDNA or gDNA derived from T cells, B-cell-depleted T cells, or PBMCs. The dataset comprised deeply sampled blood TCRbeta repertoires from subjects exposed to, actively infected with, or recovered from COVID-19. The repertoires were made available in a free public database intended to serve as a resource for research on the immune response to SARS-CoV-2. The samples were drawn from the first 160 participants of the ongoing ImmuneRACE study and from 950 to 1,500 subjects provided by 6 global collaborators. Sample metadata almost always included a de-identified subject ID, COVID-19 status, age in years and sex. HLA class I and class II types, where available, came from metadata supplied by the sample provider rather than from assay-based typing. Paper-wide results and their limitations: The amount of clinical and demographic metadata varied by source and participant and was provided uncurated.

In Seattle, one collaborating source enrolled patients while the infection was active and tracked those patients longitudinally over the course of disease. The collaborating institutions used their own protocols to collect whole blood in K2EDTA tubes. For TCRbeta analysis, collaborators shipped samples in one of three forms: frozen whole blood, isolated PBMCs, or DNA extracted from either of those sample types. The immunoSEQ Assay, a bias-controlled multiplex PCR, was used to amplify TCRbeta CDR3 regions from genomic DNA. The study's own analysis went as follows. The number of nucleated cells in each sample was estimated from the amplification of reference gene primers within the assay. To quantify the absolute abundance of each unique TCRbeta CDR3 rearrangement, sequence reads were collapsed and filtered. For each sample, productive Simpson clonality was calculated as the square root of Simpson's diversity index over productive rearrangements. TCRdb stores this immuneACCESS table with in-frame sequences only. Part of the clones is absent; in the studies checked, under half of the shortfall reflects unresolved V genes, and no reason is known for the rest. That table supplies the V and J calls and clone size; D and trimming were determined from the DNA. Here the sample has fewer than 350,000 clones; roughly 86% occur a single time. Approximately 9.4% of the sample is held by the ten biggest clonotypes.

Of note for this clone: Its binding antigen is unknown. The sample holds no much larger clone one base away, and base qualities are not on file.

The germline V gene yields SGDLS for CDR1 and YYNGEE for CDR2. The trim is 3 bases for V and 4 bases for J, with a gap of 7 bases between the germline ends. The CDR3 contains 13 residues, cysteine and phenylalanine counted. Left in the record is the CDR3 DNA by itself, 39 bases read in frame from the first base. Recombination joined TRBV9 with TRBJ1-4; the D gene identity is not certain. This TCR derives from a man aged 30 to 39 with COVID-19, enrolled during active disease. The sequenced material came from peripheral blood. The DNA is TGTGCCAGCAGCGGAGAGCATAATGAAAAACTGTTTTTT. Its protein is CASSGEHNEKLFF. The CDR3 plus the reference TRBV9 and TRBJ1-4 genes for the other parts give the full variable domain: DSGVTQTPKHLITATGQRVTLRCSPRSGDLSVYWYQQSLDQGLQFLIQYYNGEERAKGNILERFSAQQFPDLHSELNLSSLELGDSALYFCASSGEHNEKLFFGSGTQLSVL.